The clone carrying this T cell receptor beta chain was detected many times. The antigen is undetermined. This specimen comes from a study of T cell repertoires in cytomegalovirus infection. About the research overall: Through public TCR beta signatures, both CMV infection and matching HLA type were indicated.

TCRdb ran MiXCR on the reads and lists one entry per CDR3 protein. The data contain approximately 500,000 distinct CDR3 sequences, around 11% of them singletons. The germline V and J ends were trimmed by 2 bases and 10 bases, with 11 bases remaining between them. The CDR3 is 12 amino acids. Study-level points and caveats: In two of eight donors, the top clonotype was HLA-C-restricted CMV-specific.

Sample: PBMCs. This clonotype was sampled from a human donor in good health (CMV status not recorded). Some clones in this sample may be carry-over from other donors' samples. This chain joins TRBV12-3 or TRBV12-4 and TRBJ1-1; perhaps TRBD1 as D (6 bases). The DNA for the CDR3 is TGTGCCAGCAGTTTATGGGCAGGGGCAGCTTTCTTT. This sequence encodes CASSLWAGAAFF.